These 7 T cell receptor beta chains originate from one sample sequenced in a study of blood T cells in healthy people across ages (dated by TCRdb to between 2014 and 2017). Library preparation employed 5' RACE. Reads for this sample came from an Illumina HiSeq 2500. A second PCR of about 7 to 12 cycles was run with a J-beta primer mix and a sample-barcoded 5' primer. The public sequencing data were trimmed at Q25 with fastp and processed into clonotypes with MiXCR by TCRdb, which kept only in-frame beta chains. Each record represents a unique CDR3 protein, reported with the most common genes and DNA among its rows. Within this sample are roughly 1.6 million distinct CDR3 sequences, with roughly 32% of them counted one time only. Around 11% of the sample is taken by the ten largest. Sequencing was carried out using blood. The receptors shown here come from a young woman in good health.

This chain links TRBV7-3 with TRBJ2-3; 9 bases are a match to TRBD2. The ends lost 0 bases at V and 7 bases at J; junction bases unmatched: 5. The CDR3 length is 15 residues. Germline V gives CDR1 SGHTA, CDR2 FQGTGA. The CDR3 loop is CASSLTGGGEYTQYF. Written as DNA, the CDR3 is TGTGCCAGCAGCTTAACAGGCGGGGGGGAGTATACGCAGTATTTT.

The chain employs TRBV30 and TRBJ2-7; D not certain. The CDR3 contains 12 residues. V shed 5 bases and J shed 2 bases, with 10 bases lying between them. CDR1 and CDR2 from the germline V gene are GTSNPN and SVGIG (reference sequence). The CDR3 reads CAWVPQAYEQYF. The DNA of the CDR3 is TGTGCCTGGGTCCCCCAGGCCTACGAGCAGTACTTC.

In its sample, this clonotype was seen a few times. The chain combines TRBV20-1 with TRBJ2-3; 15 bases fit TRBD2. The germline V gene encodes CDR1 DFQATT and CDR2 SNEGSKA (reference sequence). The CDR3 covers 16 residues. With 2 bases clipped from V and 7 bases from J, the junction kept 7 bases outside the gene matches. The CDR3 DNA is TGCAGTGCTAGATCCCCCGGACTAGCGGGGGGGAATACGCAGTATTTT. This gives the protein CSARSPGLAGGNTQYF.

V and J are TRBV15 and TRBJ2-7, with D tentatively TRBD1 (5 bases). Judging by the DNA end, TRBJ2-5 fits better; the J call may be wrong. Per germline, CDR1 LNHNV and CDR2 YYDKDF (reference sequence). This CDR3 contains 13 residues. The CDR3: CATKGQVQETQYF. The CDR3 bases are TGTGCCACCAAGGGGCAGGTCCAAGAGACCCAGTACTTC.

J is TRBJ1-1 and V is TRBV6-5, with a possible D match to TRBD1 (6 bases). This CDR3 spans 14 amino acids. The germline V gene encodes CDR1 MNHEY and CDR2 SVGAGI. With 6 bases removed from V and 3 bases from J, the gap between germline ends came to 14 bases. This CDR3 reads CASSRTVRDTEAFF. The CDR3 nucleotides read TGTGCCAGCAGCCGGACAGTGAGGGACACTGAAGCTTTCTTT.

This chain joins TRBV7-9 and TRBJ2-1; TRBD2 matches 10 bases. The CDR3 length is 16 residues. V shed 5 bases and J 7 bases; nucleotides not matched to a gene: 11. Germline lookup yields CDR1 SEHNR and CDR2 FQNEAQ (reference sequence). CDR3 in amino acids: CASSKVVLAGVNEQFF. CDR3 in DNA: TGTGCCAGCAGCAAGGTCGTGCTAGCGGGGGTTAATGAGCAGTTCTTC.

Details on this clonotype: Germline and junction disagree at one end, which may indicate a read error. The chain has TRBV7-9 and TRBJ2-5; 7 nucleotides agree with TRBD1. The J call could be wrong; TRBJ2-7 is a better fit for the DNA end. Germline CDR1 SEHNR, CDR2 FQNEAQ (reference sequence). CDR3 length equals 14 residues. CDR3 in amino acids: CTSGLQDRSSEQYF. In nucleotides, the CDR3 is TGTACCAGCGGCCTCCAGGACAGGTCTTCCGAGCAGTACTTC.